This TCR beta chain emerged from a study of T cells in Graves' hyperthyroidism and ophthalmopathy. Across the study: Staff took peripheral blood when the initial diagnosis was made, before any treatment began. Regarding the study as a whole: Patients with ophthalmopathy were separated from those with stable hyperthyroidism by a 13 V-J model.

This clonotype was counted ten times or more. Antigen unknown. RNA transcripts provided the source from which TCR beta CDR3 regions were amplified. HTBI primers were the set used in a first-round RT-PCR of the TCR CDR3. TCRdb analysed the multiplex PCR reads with MiXCR anew, one entry per CDR3 protein. The sample shows nearly 750,000 distinct CDR3 sequences, 35% of them seen only once. Hyperthyroidism patients were newly diagnosed, had disease duration under 2 months, and were aged 18 to 65 years. Germline CDR1 is SNHLY and CDR2 is FYNNEI. The V end was cut by 4 bases, the J end by 1 base, with 5 bases between. The CDR3 has 12 amino acids.

This rearrangement joins TRBV2 to TRBJ2-7; no clear D. This clonotype was sampled from a woman between 35 and 50 years old with Graves' hyperthyroidism. The sample comprised blood. CDR3 sequence reads: CASSGPSYEQYF. CDR3 nucleotides: TGTGCCAGCAGTGGACCATCCTACGAGCAGTACTTC. The whole variable domain, remainder taken from reference TRBV2 and TRBJ2-7, is EPEVTQTPSHQVTQMGQEVILRCVPISNHLYFYWYRQILGQKVEFLVSFYNNEISEKSEIFDDQFSVERPDGSNFTLKIRSTKLEDSAMYFCASSGPSYEQYFGPGTRLTVT.